The T cell receptor (beta chain) under discussion was sequenced for a study of cytomegalovirus exposure and HLA in healthy donors (dated by TCRdb to about 2017). At the level of the whole study: A later analysis indicated that the roughly 130 validation repertoires were generated on the platform also employed for the approximately 700 repertoires of the first cohort. The aim of the study was to test whether cataloging public T cell receptors could identify signatures of past pathogen exposure. Along with the approximately 700-subject first cohort, a separate validation cohort of over a hundred different subjects was used. To predict cytomegalovirus infection status, the study combined high-throughput TCR immunosequencing, statistical association of individual TCRs with disease status, and machine learning.

Trimming at the junction amounts to 4 bases on V and 7 bases on J, and the germline ends lie 13 bases apart. CDR1 and CDR2, per the germline V gene (reference sequence), are WNHNN and SYGVQD. From the cysteine up to the phenylalanine, the CDR3 has a length of 13 residues. Just CDR3 DNA is preserved here, 39 bases in frame from base 1. Receptor libraries were prepared by the immunoSEQ multiplex PCR assay. Under the source paper's analysis protocol: A statistical classification framework was built for diagnosing cytomegalovirus status from the catalog of TCR beta chain sequences. TCRdb obtained this table from immuneACCESS and retained in-frame rearrangements with V and J assigned. These tables miss some clones; where compared with another copy, unresolved V genes account for less than half of the shortfall, and the remainder is unexplained. V and J calls and clone size are copied from that table; D and trimming were computed from the DNA. In all, the sample holds under 150,000 clones, and 91% of those were seen once. The ten largest account for about 0.75% of the sample.

Separate from the roughly 630-subject first cohort, the validation cohort of 90 to 150 subjects was the group to which the donors belonged. Note on this clone: Its binding antigen is unknown. Base qualities are not recorded, but no much larger clone differs from it by a single base.

The research as a whole found: A later analysis had no HLA typing for the validation cohort, so co-occurrence there was scored across all 120 or so repertoires. The authors suggested that the approach could potentially be extended to other disease states and immunological phenotypes. While some public TCRs were present in many individuals, most TCR sequences turned up only very rarely across donors. In vitro tests confirmed that a few of the cytomegalovirus-associated TCR beta chains recognize cytomegalovirus antigens. In the study, roughly 160 TCR beta chains were listed as associated with cytomegalovirus. In a later analysis, TCRs clustered in the first cohort were found to also tend to co-occur in the roughly 130 validation repertoires, with approximately 93% of cluster scores above 0. The classifier was reported to diagnose cytomegalovirus status with high specificity and sensitivity in both the original and validation cohorts.

Specimen: PBMCs. The receptor was isolated from a man younger than 35 in good health and CMV-seronegative. Rearrangement joined TRBV10-1 to TRBJ1-2; the D gene cannot be resolved reliably. The nucleotide sequence reads TGCGCCAGCAGTGCCAGACGGGGAGGTGGCTACACCTTC. Its product reads: CASSARRGGGYTF.